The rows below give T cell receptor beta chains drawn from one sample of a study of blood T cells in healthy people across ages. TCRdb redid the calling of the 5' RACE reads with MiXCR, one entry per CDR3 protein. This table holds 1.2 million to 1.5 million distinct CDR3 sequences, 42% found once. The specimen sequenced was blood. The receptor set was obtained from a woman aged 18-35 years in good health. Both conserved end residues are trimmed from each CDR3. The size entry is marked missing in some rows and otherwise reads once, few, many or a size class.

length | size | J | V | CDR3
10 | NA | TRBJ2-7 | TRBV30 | ALEGAGNEQY
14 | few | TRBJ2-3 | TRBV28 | ASSSLAGATTDTQY
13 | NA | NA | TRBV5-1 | ASSSASGGYNEQY
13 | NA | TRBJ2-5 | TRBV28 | ASDNTSGTRETQY
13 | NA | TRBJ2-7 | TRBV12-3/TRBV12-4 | ASSLRRVGSYEQY
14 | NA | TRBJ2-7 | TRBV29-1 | SVGFPGQLSSYEQY
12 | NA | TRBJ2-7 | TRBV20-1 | SAPLLTGSYEQY
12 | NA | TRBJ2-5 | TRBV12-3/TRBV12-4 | ASSLTRKRETQY
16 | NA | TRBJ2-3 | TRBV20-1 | SAQAREGGTGIWDTQY
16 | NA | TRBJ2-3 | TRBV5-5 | ASSPWGLAGGVADTQY
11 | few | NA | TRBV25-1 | ASSETNRNEQY
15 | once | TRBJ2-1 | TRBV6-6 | ASSYIGSGGAWKEQF
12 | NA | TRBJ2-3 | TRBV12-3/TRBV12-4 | ASSPGTGRNAQY
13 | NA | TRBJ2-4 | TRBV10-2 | ASIPGRGAKNIQY
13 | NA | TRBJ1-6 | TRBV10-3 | AISDPGSYNSPLH
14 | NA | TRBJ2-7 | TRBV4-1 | ASSQDPGTPPNEQY
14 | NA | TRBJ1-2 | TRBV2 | ANSLTGTGAAAGYT
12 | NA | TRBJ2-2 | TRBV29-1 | SVVAGGFTGELF
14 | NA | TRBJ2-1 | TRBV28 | ASSFRPGQGYNEQF
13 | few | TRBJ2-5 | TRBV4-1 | ASSQGVTTKETQY
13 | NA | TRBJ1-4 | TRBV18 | ASSPFTEPNEKLF
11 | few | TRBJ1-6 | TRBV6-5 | ASSYSGSSPLH
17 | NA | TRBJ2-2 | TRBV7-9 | ASSLAATAGKRNTGELF
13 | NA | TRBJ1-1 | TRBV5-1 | ASSLDPGLNTEAF
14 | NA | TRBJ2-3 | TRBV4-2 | ASSQASGKLQDTQY
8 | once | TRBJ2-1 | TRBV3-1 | ASGKEEQF
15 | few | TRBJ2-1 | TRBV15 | ATSRGATSGTYNEQF
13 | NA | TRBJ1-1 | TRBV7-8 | ASSLAYTGNTEAF
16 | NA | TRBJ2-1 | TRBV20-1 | SARVGDSRRGSYNEQF
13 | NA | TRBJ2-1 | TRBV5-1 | ASSFRSGEYNEQF
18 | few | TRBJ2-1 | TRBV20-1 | SARDPRLWSRGESYNEQF
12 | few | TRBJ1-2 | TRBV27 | ASQYPGQGSGYT
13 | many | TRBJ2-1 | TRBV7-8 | ASSLGTSGVNEQF
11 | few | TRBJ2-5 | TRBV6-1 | ASSSDFIETQY
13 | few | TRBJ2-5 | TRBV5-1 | ASSSFLGEGREQY
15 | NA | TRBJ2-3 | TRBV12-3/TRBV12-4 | ASRPGATSFAGGTQY
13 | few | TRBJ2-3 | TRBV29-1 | SVERRSPRGDTQY
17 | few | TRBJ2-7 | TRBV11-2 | ASSLVLPTAGGPYNEQY
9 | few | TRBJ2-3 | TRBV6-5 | ASRQRDTQY
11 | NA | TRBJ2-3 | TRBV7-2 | ASSDRAPDTQY
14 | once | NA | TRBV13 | ASSPRAGVSLGEQY
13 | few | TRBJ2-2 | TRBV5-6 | ASHWVGGDTGELF
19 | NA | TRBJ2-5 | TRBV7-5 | ISVSEARPLPTGGGQETQY
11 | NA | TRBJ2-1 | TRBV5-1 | ASSRTSFNEQF
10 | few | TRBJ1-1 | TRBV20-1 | SAPSGNTEAF
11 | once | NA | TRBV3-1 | ASSAHVRSEQY
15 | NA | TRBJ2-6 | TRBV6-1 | ASSLTVPISGANVLT
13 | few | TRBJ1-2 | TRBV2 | ASRVLTDANYGYT
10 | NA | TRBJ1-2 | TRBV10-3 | AISDGGVGYT
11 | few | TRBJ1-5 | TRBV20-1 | SAPGQLNQPQH
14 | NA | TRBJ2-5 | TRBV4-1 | ASSQMGGQDSNEQY
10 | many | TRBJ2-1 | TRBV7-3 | ASSSPDNEQF
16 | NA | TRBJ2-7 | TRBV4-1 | ASSQEPSTSGRENEQY